What follows is one T cell receptor beta chain and its context. The antigen it binds to is not known. No base-level quality is on record; no much larger clone is a single base apart. The CDR3 sequence holds 16 residues, the cysteine and phenylalanine included. CDR3 DNA only is kept here, 48 bases in frame from base 1. At the junction V is shortened by 8 bases and J by 4 bases; bases outside the gene matches: 10. The CDR1 and CDR2 encoded by the germline V gene are SGHTA and FQGNSA. These data come from a study of T cell repertoires in cytomegalovirus infection (dated by TCRdb to between 2019 and 2020). In terms of the full investigation: Donor HLA type was relevant to the analysis, as public TCR beta signatures indicated carriage of CMV infection together with the matching HLA type. Here is what the overall study found, with its caveats: Cumulative frequency of public TCR beta family members discriminated carriers of CMV infection plus the relevant HLA type in this cohort and an independent 352-donor cohort. The ex vivo response was dominated by HLA-C-restricted CMV-specific TCR beta clonotypes, which also provided the single most frequent clonotype in two of eight donors.

The data were produced on an Illumina HiSeq 1500. TCRdb redid the processing of the public reads, applying fastp at Q25 and MiXCR, and retained in-frame beta chains. Identical CDR3 protein sequences are pooled into one entry, listed with their most common genes and DNA. The sample yields approximately 400,000 distinct CDR3 sequences; roughly 30% were counted once. Clones ranked in the top ten supply about an eighth of the sample. The rearranged chain carries TRBV7-2 and TRBJ2-3; 12 bases in the junction line up with TRBD2. Sequencing used PBMCs. This clonotype was sampled from a human donor in good health (CMV status not recorded). Some clones in this sample may be carry-over from other donors' samples. The CDR3 protein: CASRRPSGGASDTQYF. The nucleotide sequence reads TGTGCCAGCCGAAGGCCTAGCGGGGGGGCCTCAGATACGCAGTATTTT.